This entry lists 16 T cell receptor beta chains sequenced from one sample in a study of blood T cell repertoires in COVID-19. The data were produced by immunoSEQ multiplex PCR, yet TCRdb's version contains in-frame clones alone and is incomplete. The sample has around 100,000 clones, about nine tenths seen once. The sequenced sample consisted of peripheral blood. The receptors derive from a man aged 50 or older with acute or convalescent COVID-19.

CDR3 in amino acids: CASSPRTSGGFVEQFF. As DNA, the CDR3 is TGTGCCAGCAGCCCCAGAACTAGCGGGGGATTCGTGGAGCAGTTCTTC. The chain uses TRBV7-2 and TRBJ2-1, with TRBD2 matching over 11 bases. From germline, CDR1 is SGHTA and CDR2 FQGNSA. The CDR3 consists of 16 residues. V lost 5 bases, J lost 10 bases, and 13 bases stayed unmatched.

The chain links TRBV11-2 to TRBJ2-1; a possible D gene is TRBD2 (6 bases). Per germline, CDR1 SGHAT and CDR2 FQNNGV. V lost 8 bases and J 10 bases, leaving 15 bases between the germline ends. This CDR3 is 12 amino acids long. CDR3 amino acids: CASRRGGWEQFF. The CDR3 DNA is TGTGCCAGCCGGAGGGGCGGTTGGGAGCAGTTCTTC.

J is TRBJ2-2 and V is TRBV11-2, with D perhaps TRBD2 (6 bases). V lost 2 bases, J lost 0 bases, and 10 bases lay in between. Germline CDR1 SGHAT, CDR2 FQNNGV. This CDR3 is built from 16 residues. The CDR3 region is CASSLYGGANTGELFF. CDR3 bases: TGTGCCAGCAGCTTATACGGGGGAGCGAACACCGGGGAGCTGTTTTTT.

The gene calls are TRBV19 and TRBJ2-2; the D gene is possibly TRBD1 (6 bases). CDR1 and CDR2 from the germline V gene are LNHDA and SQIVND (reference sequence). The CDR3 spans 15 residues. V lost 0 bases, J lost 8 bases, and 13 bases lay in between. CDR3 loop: CASSIDQQGRGELFF. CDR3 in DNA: TGTGCCAGTAGTATAGACCAACAGGGAAGAGGGGAGCTGTTTTTT. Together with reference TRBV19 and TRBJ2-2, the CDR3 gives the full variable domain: DGGITQSPKYLFRKEGQNVTLSCEQNLNHDAMYWYRQDPGQGLRLIYYSQIVNDFQKGDIAEGYSVSREKKESFPLTVTSAQKNPTAFYLCASSIDQQGRGELFFGEGSRLTVL.

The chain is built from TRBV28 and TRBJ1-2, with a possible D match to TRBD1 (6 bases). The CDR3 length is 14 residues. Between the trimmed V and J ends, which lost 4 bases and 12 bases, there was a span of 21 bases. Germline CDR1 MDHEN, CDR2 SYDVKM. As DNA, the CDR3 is TGTGCCAGCAGTTCCCCACACCCTCAGGGGTGGGACACCTTC. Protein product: CASSSPHPQGWDTF.

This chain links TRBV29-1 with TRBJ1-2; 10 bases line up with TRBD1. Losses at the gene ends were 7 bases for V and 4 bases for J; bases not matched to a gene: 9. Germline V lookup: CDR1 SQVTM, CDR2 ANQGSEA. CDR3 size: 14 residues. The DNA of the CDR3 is TGCAGCGCCCTTAGACAGGGGGCCCCCTATGGCTACACCTTC. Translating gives CSALRQGAPYGYTF. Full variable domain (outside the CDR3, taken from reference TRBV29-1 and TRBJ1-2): SAVISQKPSRDICQRGTSLTIQCQVDSQVTMMFWYRQQPGQSLTLIATANQGSEATYESGFVIDKFPISRPNLTFSTLTVSNMSPEDSSIYLCSALRQGAPYGYTFGSGTRLTVV.

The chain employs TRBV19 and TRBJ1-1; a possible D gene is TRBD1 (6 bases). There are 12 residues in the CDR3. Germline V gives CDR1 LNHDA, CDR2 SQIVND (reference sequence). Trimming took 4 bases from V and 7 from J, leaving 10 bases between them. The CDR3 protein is CASSNRQVEAFF. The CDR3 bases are TGTGCCAGTAGTAACAGACAGGTTGAAGCTTTCTTT.

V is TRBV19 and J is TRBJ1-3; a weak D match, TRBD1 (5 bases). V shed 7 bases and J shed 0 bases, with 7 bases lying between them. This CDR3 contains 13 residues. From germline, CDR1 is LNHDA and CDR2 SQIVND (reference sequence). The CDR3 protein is CASKDNSGNTIYF. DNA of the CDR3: TGTGCCAGTAAGGACAACTCTGGAAACACCATATATTTT.

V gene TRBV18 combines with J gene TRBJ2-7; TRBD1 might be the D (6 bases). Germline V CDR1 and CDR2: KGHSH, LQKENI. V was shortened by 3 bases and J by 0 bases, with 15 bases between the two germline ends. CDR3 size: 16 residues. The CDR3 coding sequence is TGTGCCAGCTCACCTGTTTGGACAGCGAGCTCCTACGAGCAGTACTTC. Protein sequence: CASSPVWTASSYEQYF.

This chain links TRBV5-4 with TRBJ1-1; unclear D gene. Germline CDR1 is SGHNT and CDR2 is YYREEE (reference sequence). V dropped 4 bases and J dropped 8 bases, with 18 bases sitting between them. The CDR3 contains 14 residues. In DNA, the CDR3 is TGTGCCAGCAGCACAGCGGGCCTTTCCAGGGAAGCTTTCTTT. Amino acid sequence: CASSTAGLSREAFF.

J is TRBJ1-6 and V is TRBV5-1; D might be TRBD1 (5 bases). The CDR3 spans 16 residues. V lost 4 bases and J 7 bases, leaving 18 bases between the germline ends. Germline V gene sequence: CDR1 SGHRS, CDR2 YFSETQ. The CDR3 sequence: CASSRQGAGRNSPLHF. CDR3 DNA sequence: TGCGCCAGCAGCCGGCAGGGTGCGGGAAGAAATTCACCCCTCCACTTT.

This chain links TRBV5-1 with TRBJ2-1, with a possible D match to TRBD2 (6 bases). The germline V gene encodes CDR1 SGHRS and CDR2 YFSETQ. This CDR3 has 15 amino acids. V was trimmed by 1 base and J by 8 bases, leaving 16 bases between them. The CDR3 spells CASSLFGGSGDEQFF. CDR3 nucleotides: TGCGCCAGCAGCTTGTTTGGGGGGAGTGGCGATGAGCAGTTCTTC. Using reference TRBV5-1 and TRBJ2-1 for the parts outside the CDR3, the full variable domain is KAGVTQTPRYLIKTRGQQVTLSCSPISGHRSVSWYQQTPGQGLQFLFEYFSETQRNKGNFPGRFSGRQFSNSRSEMNVSTLELGDSALYLCASSLFGGSGDEQFFGPGTRLTVL.

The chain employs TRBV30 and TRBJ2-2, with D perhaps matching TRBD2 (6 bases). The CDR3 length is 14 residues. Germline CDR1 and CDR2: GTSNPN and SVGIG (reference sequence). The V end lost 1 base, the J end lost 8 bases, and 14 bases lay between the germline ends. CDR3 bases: TGTGCCTGGAGTGCCCAGCCGGAGGGTGGGGAGCTGTTTTTT. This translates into CAWSAQPEGGELFF.

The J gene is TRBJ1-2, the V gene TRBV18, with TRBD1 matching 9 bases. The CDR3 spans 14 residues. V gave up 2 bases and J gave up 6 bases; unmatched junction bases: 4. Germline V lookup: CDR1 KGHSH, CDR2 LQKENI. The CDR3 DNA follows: TGTGCCAGCTCACCAAAGACAGGGGGAAATGGCTACACCTTC. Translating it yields CASSPKTGGNGYTF.

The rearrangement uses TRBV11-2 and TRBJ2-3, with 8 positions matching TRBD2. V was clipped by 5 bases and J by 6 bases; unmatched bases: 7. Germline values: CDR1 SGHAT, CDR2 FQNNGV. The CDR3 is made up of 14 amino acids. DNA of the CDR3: TGTGCCAGCAGCCGCACTAGGACTAGCGATACGCAGTATTTT. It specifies CASSRTRTSDTQYF.

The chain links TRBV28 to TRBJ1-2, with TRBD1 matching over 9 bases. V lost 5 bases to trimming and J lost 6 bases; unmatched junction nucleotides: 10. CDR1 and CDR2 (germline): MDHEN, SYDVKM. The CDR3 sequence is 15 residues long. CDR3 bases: TGTGCCAGCAGTCCTCAGGGGACAGGGAGGCATGGCTACACCTTC. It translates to CASSPQGTGRHGYTF.